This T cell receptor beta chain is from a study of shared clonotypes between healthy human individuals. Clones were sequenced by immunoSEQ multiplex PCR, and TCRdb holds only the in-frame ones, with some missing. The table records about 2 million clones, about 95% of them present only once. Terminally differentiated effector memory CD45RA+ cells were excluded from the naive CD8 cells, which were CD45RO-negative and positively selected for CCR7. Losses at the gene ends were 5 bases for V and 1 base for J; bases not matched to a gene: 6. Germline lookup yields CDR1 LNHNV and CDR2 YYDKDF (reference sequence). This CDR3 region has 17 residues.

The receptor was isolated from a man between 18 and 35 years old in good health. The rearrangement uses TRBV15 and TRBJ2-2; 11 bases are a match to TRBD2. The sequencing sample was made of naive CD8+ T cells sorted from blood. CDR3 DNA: TGTGCCACCAGCCGACCGGGACTAGCGGAGAACACCGGGGAGCTGTTTTTT. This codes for CATSRPGLAENTGELFF.